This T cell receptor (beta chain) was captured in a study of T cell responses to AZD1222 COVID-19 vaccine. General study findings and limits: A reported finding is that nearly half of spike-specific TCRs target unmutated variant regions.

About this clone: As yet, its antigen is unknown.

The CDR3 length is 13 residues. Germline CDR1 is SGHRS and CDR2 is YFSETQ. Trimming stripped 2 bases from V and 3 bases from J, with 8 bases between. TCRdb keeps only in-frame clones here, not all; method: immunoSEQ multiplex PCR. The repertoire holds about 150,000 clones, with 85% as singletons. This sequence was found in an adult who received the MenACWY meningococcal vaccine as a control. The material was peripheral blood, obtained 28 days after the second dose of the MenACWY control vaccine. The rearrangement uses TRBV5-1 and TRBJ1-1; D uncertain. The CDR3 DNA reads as TGCGCCAGCAGCTTTACATGGGACACTGAAGCTTTCTTT. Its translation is CASSFTWDTEAFF.